One and the same sample provided the 8 T cell receptor beta chains below, sequenced in a study of T-cell memory formation after mild COVID-19. TCRdb ran MiXCR on the 5' RACE reads and lists one entry per CDR3 protein. In the table there are a few hundred thousand distinct CDR3 sequences, about 22% of which are singletons. Sequencing was carried out using PBMCs or a T cell subset sorted from them (not recorded which). All receptors derive from an adult woman who had mild COVID-19 (a few samples of this study predate the infection). Cell type and time point are not known.

In this sample, this clonotype turned up a few times. V and J are TRBV10-3 and TRBJ2-1; the D is unclear. V lost 2 bases and J 3 bases, leaving 5 bases between the germline ends. The CDR3 spans 13 residues. Germline values: CDR1 ENHRY, CDR2 SYGVKD. The CDR3 DNA is TGTGCCATCAGTGAGATGGACTACAATGAGCAGTTCTTC. The encoded protein is CAISEMDYNEQFF.

The chain joins TRBV5-1 to TRBJ2-5, with 7 bases fitting TRBD1. Per germline, CDR1 SGHRS and CDR2 YFSETQ. V shed 4 bases, J shed 2 bases, and the junction held 5 bases outside the gene matches. This CDR3 spans 14 amino acids. The CDR3 DNA reads as TGCGCCAGCAGCCCGGGACAGACACAAGAGACCCAGTACTTC. Translating it yields CASSPGQTQETQYF.

Only a few counts were recorded for this clonotype. The gene calls are TRBV7-2 and TRBJ2-3, with 8 positions matching TRBD2. The V gene end was trimmed by 5 bases and the J gene end by 4 bases; junction bases not matched to a gene: 8. The CDR3 sequence is 15 residues long. CDR1 is SGHTA, CDR2 FQGNSA, per germline. In DNA form, the CDR3 reads TGTGCCAGCAGCCCTCGGAGCGGGAGTCCAGATACGCAGTATTTT. It codes for CASSPRSGSPDTQYF.

The chain couples TRBV7-9 to TRBJ2-7; TRBD2 matches at 7 bases. Germline CDR1 is SEHNR and CDR2 is FQNEAQ (reference sequence). This CDR3 comprises 11 residues. The CDR3 DNA is TGTCTGAGCGGGGAATCCTACGAGCAGTACTTC. Residues: CLSGESYEQYF.

This clonotype was observed a handful of times. The gene calls are TRBV7-9 and TRBJ2-7, with D unclear. Germline V gene lookup returns CDR1 SEHNR and CDR2 FQNEAQ (reference sequence). The CDR3 has 13 residues. Trimming left V 2 bases short and J 3 bases short, with 8 bases between. The CDR3 loop is CASSLRSHYEQYF. CDR3 nucleotide sequence: TGTGCCAGCAGCTTAAGGAGCCACTACGAGCAGTACTTC. Supplemented by reference TRBV7-9 and TRBJ2-7, the full variable domain reads DTGVSQNPRHKITKRGQNVTFRCDPISEHNRLYWYRQTLGQGPEFLTYFQNEAQLEKSRLLSDRFSAERPKGSFSTLEIQRTEQGDSAMYLCASSLRSHYEQYFGPGTRLTVT.

The chain employs TRBV11-3 and TRBJ2-3; the D gene is possibly TRBD2 (5 bases). The V end lost 8 bases, the J end lost 1 base, and 16 bases lay between the germline ends. CDR1 is SGHNT, CDR2 YENEEA, per germline. CDR3 size: 15 residues. This CDR3 reads CASGPSGSGTDTQYF. As DNA, the CDR3 is TGTGCCAGCGGCCCCTCGGGGAGCGGCACAGATACGCAGTATTTT.

V gene TRBV5-1 combines with J gene TRBJ1-2; 9 nucleotides agree with TRBD1. V gave up 4 bases and J gave up 1 base; unmatched junction bases: 8. CDR1 and CDR2 (germline): SGHRS, YFSETQ. The CDR3 covers 16 residues. The CDR3 here is CASSPYPGQGNYGYTF. CDR3 nucleotide sequence: TGCGCCAGCAGCCCCTACCCGGGACAGGGTAACTATGGCTACACCTTC.

The chain has TRBV2 and TRBJ1-2; a possible D gene is TRBD1 (5 bases). CDR3 size: 14 residues. V dropped 4 bases and J dropped 3 bases, with 12 bases sitting between them. Germline V gene data show CDR1 as SNHLY and CDR2 as FYNNEI. The CDR3: CASSGGTGDYGYTF. The CDR3 DNA is TGTGCCAGCAGTGGAGGAACAGGAGACTATGGCTACACCTTC.